This note documents a single T cell receptor beta chain sequence. Its matching antigen is unknown. The PCR had 60 Vbeta and 13 Jbeta primers. Sequencing was performed with immunoSEQ multiplex PCR; in TCRdb, only in-frame clones are kept and a portion is missing. This sample has roughly 150,000 clones, with roughly 84% found just once. There are 15 residues in the CDR3. V lost 4 bases and J 6 bases, leaving 15 bases between the germline ends. In germline, CDR1 is LNHDA, CDR2 SQIVND (reference sequence). The sample belongs to a study of cytomegalovirus exposure and HLA in healthy donors. General study results and limits: The authors later linked a missense DCLRE1C variant to TCR beta V- and J-gene trimming.

This sequence joins TRBV19 and TRBJ2-2; D is unclear. The receptor was isolated from a man younger than 40 in good health and CMV-seronegative. Specimen: PBMCs. CDR3 sequence (DNA): TGTGCCAGTAGTAATTGGGCCTCGGTTCCCGGGGAGCTGTTTTTT. Encoded protein: CASSNWASVPGELFF.